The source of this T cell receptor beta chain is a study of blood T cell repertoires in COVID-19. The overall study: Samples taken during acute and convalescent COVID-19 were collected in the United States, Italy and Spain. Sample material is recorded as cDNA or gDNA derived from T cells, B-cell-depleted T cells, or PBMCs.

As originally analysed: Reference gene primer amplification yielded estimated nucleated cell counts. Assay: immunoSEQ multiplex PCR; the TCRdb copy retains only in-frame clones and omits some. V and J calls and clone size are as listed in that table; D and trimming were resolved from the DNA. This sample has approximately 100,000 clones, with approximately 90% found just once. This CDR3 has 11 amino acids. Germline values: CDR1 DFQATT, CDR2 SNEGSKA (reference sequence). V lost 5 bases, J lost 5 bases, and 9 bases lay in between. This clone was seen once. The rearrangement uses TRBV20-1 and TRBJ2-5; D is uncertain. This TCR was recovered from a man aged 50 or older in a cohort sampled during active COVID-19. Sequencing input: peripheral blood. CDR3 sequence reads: CSAAIGETQYF. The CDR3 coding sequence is TGCAGTGCTGCCATCGGGGAGACCCAGTACTTC.